The TCR beta chain under discussion was sequenced for a study of CD8 T cells in Susac syndrome. This CDR3 comprises 15 residues. V dropped 0 bases and J dropped 8 bases, with 11 bases sitting between them. CDR1 is LGHNA, CDR2 YNFKEQ, per germline. The authors sequenced TCR beta from blood CD8+ and CD4+ T cells. Healthy donors were controls matched for age and sex. Random hexamers were used to reverse transcribe 0.5 to 1 ug of RNA. Amplification of TCR beta CDR3 spanned 54 Vbeta and 13 Jbeta via immunoSEQ multiplex PCR. TCRdb reprocessed the immunoSEQ multiplex PCR reads via MiXCR and lists one record per CDR3 protein. The sample lists under 200,000 distinct CDR3 sequences, about 93% occurring once.

The chain links TRBV4-2 to TRBJ1-6, with D unclear. The sample was CD4+ T cells from PBMCs. This TCR derives from a human donor in good health. The DNA of the CDR3 is TGTGCCAGCAGCCAAGATGTGCTTCGGGATTCACCCCTCCACTTT. This codes for CASSQDVLRDSPLHF.